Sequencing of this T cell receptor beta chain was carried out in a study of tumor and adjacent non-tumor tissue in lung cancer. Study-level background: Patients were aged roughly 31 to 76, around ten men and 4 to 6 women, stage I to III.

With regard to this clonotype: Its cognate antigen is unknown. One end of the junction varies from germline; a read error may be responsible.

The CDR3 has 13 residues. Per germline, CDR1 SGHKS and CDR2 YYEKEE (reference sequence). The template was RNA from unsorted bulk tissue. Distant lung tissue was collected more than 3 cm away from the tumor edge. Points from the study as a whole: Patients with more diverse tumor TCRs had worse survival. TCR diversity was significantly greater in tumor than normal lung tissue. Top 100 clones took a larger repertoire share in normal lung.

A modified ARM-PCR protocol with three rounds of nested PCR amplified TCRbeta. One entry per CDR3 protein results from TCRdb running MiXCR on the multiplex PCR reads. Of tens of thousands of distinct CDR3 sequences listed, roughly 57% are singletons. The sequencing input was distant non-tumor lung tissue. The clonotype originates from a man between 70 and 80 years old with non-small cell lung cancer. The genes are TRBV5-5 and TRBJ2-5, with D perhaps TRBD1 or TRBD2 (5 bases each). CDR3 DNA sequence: TGTGCCAGCAGCCGGGACGGGCAAGAGACACAGTACTTC. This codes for CASSRDGQETQYF.